This T cell receptor (beta chain) is from a study of OX40 agonist ivuxolimab in advanced cancers. Background on the whole study: The costimulatory receptor OX40 (CD134) was targeted by ivuxolimab, a fully human IgG2 agonistic monoclonal antibody. Patients were allowed to have had prior anti-PD-1, anti-PD-L1 or anti-CTLA-4 therapy, and more than 35% of the dose-escalation patients had been treated with checkpoint inhibitors. Intravenous ivuxolimab was administered to patients every 2 weeks at six dose levels: 0.01, 0.1, 0.3, 1.5, 3 and 10 mg/kg. The paper reports the monotherapy dose-escalation portion (N ≈ 50 patients) of the phase I ivuxolimab trial. Of the approximately 54 patients in dose escalation, 19 had hepatocellular carcinoma, roughly 15 had melanoma, 9 had renal cell carcinoma and 9 had head and neck cancer. The purpose of peripheral TCRbeta sequencing was to test whether ivuxolimab changed TCR sequence diversity and led to clonal T-cell expansion. The dose-escalation cohort was 82.7% male with a mean age of about 65 years, ranging from roughly 23 to 90. Three dose-escalation patients achieved partial responses, one with hepatocellular carcinoma and two with cutaneous melanoma.

Relative to germline, V is 1 base shorter and J is 9 bases shorter, with 4 bases between their ends. The CDR3 numbers 12 residues from cysteine through phenylalanine. The entry retains the CDR3 DNA only, 36 bases that are in frame from base 1. CDR1 is given as MGHDK and CDR2 as SYGVNS, both from the germline V gene. General conclusions and limits of the study: At doses from 0.1 to 3.0 mg/kg, clonal expansion was seen in both CD4+ and CD8+ blood T cells between baseline and week 6. Low levels of normalized T-cell clonal expansion were also seen in some nonresponding patients. In the 0.1-3.0 mg/kg groups, partial responders had among the lowest normalized peripheral clonal expansion, particularly in CD8+ T cells. The antigen specificity of the clonally expanded peripheral T cells was not determined. After ivuxolimab, CD8+ T cells had more expanded clones than CD4+ T cells on average.

As to this clone: Its antigen target is currently unknown. No base quality information exists; no much larger clone differs at one position.

The trial excluded patients who had a history of autoimmune disease or who were on systemic immunosuppression. Peripheral blood for TCR sequencing was collected from all dose cohorts at baseline, on cycle 4 day 1, and on cycle 7 day 1. The samples were taken from a phase I, first-in-human, multicenter, open-label dose-escalation trial of ivuxolimab. Adults with locally advanced or metastatic melanoma, renal cell carcinoma, hepatocellular carcinoma or head and neck squamous cell carcinoma were enrolled in the trial. Before TCR sequencing, CD4+ T cells and CD8+ T cells were sorted from peripheral blood as separate populations. Genomic DNA was isolated from the sorted cells so that the TCRbeta CDR3 region could be sequenced. TCRbeta CDR3 regions were sequenced using the immunoSEQ Assay. In TCRdb, the immuneACCESS table is reduced to in-frame sequences with V and J assigned. These tables do not hold every clone; where another copy was compared, an unresolved V gene accounts for under half, and the others remain unexplained. The sample table holds tens of thousands of clones, of which roughly 90% were seen once. The top ten clonotypes cover around half of the sample.

The rearranged segments are TRBV25-1 and TRBJ1-6; there is no confident call for the D gene. Sequencing used CD4+ or CD8+ T cells sorted from blood, obtained in a trial of the OX40 agonist ivuxolimab. This receptor was obtained from an adult with an advanced solid tumor such as melanoma, head and neck, liver or kidney cancer. The base sequence is TGTGCCAGCAGTGAATGGACTTCACCCCTCCACTTT. Translation gives CASSEWTSPLHF.